This entry features one TCR beta chain sequence. The entry originates in a study of control samples from healthy donors and cancer patients. V was shortened by 4 bases and J by 6 bases, with 13 bases between the two germline ends. This CDR3 spans 14 amino acids. Germline V lookup: CDR1 KGHSH, CDR2 LQKENI. Sequenced by immunoSEQ multiplex PCR; TCRdb stores in-frame clones only, minus some. This table has about 110,000 clones, roughly four fifths appearing once. The rearrangement links TRBV18 to TRBJ2-1; a possible D gene is TRBD2 (5 bases). The sample was blood. The TCR sequence derives from a young man in good health. The CDR3 DNA follows: TGTGCCAGCTCACTCGGACTCGGCGGCAATGAGCAGTTCTTC. This sequence encodes CASSLGLGGNEQFF.